The 28 T cell receptor beta chains presented below share a single source sample, sequenced in a study of blood T cells in healthy people across ages. A sample-barcoded 5' primer and a J-beta primer mix were used in a second PCR of about 7 to 11 cycles. TCRdb independently ran MiXCR on the 5' RACE reads; one entry per CDR3 protein. The data contain some 1.7 million distinct CDR3 sequences, roughly 30% of them singletons. The source material was blood. The receptors stem from a woman aged 25-40 years in good health.

Ten or more counts support this clonotype. The gene calls are TRBV7-2 and TRBJ2-7; tentative D call: TRBD2 (5 bases). This CDR3 has 16 residues. Germline CDR1 SGHTA, CDR2 FQGNSA. Trimming took 1 base from V and 0 from J, leaving 13 bases between them. The CDR3 here is CASSLGRARGSYEQYF. The DNA for the CDR3 is TGTGCCAGCAGCTTAGGACGGGCTCGGGGCTCCTACGAGCAGTACTTC.

This chain joins TRBV18 and TRBJ1-6; D might be TRBD1 (5 bases). The V end was cut by 0 bases, the J end by 7 bases, with 10 bases between. The CDR3 is 15 residues long. Germline lookup yields CDR1 KGHSH and CDR2 LQKENI. The CDR3 nucleotides are TGTGCCAGCTCACCACCGACAGCAGGGAATTCACCCCTCCACTTT. It is translated as CASSPPTAGNSPLHF.

This chain links TRBV10-2 with TRBJ1-2; D is ambiguous. The V gene lost 3 bases and the J gene lost 6 bases, with 11 bases spanning the gap. The CDR3 is made up of 13 amino acids. Germline lookup yields CDR1 WSHSY and CDR2 SAAADI. CDR3: CASSDQQYNGYTF. The DNA for the CDR3 is TGCGCCAGCAGTGACCAACAGTACAATGGCTACACCTTC.

The gene calls are TRBV18 and TRBJ2-1; no clear D. Looked up from germline, CDR1 is KGHSH and CDR2 is LQKENI. V was shortened by 6 bases and J by 5 bases, with 17 bases between the two germline ends. The CDR3 sequence is 15 residues long. The CDR3: CASSSFNIKDNEQFF. The CDR3 nucleotides are TGTGCCAGCTCTTCCTTTAACATTAAGGACAATGAGCAGTTCTTC. Full variable domain (missing parts from reference TRBV18 and TRBJ2-1): NAGVMQNPRHLVRRRGQEARLRCSPMKGHSHVYWYRQLPEEGLKFMVYLQKENIIDESGMPKERFSAEFPKEGPSILRIQQVVRGDSAAYFCASSSFNIKDNEQFFGPGTRLTVL.

This clonotype has only a few counts. The chain joins TRBV3-1 to TRBJ2-6; D possibly uses TRBD1 or TRBD2 (5 bases each). Trimming pared 5 bases from V and 0 bases from J, leaving 20 bases between. This CDR3 spans 19 amino acids. The V gene's germline CDR1 is LGHDT and CDR2 YNNKEL (reference sequence). The CDR3: CASSGIKAGRLSGANVLTF. CDR3 nucleotide sequence: TGTGCCAGCAGCGGAATCAAGGCAGGGAGACTCTCTGGGGCCAACGTCCTGACTTTC.

The genes are TRBV18 and TRBJ1-2, with 7 positions matching TRBD1. Trimming at V came to 5 bases and at J to 5 bases, leaving 5 bases not matched to a gene. This CDR3 is built from 13 residues. Germline V lookup: CDR1 KGHSH, CDR2 LQKENI. CDR3 nucleotides: TGTGCCAGCTCAGCGGGACAGACATATGGCTACACCTTC. This gives the protein CASSAGQTYGYTF.

This clonotype has a count of ten or more. The chain joins TRBV7-2 to TRBJ2-1; D gene uncertain. Germline CDR1 reads SGHTA; CDR2 reads FQGNSA. The ends were cut back, 6 bases at V and 6 bases at J, with 12 bases in the middle. The CDR3 covers 13 residues. Here the CDR3 DNA reads TGTGCCAGCAGTTCCGGGCCAGGCAATGAGCAGTTCTTC. Its translation is CASSSGPGNEQFF.

CDR3 residues: CASSISWTGLNTEAFF. CDR3 nucleotide sequence: TGTGCCAGCAGTATTTCCTGGACAGGGCTGAACACTGAAGCTTTCTTT. This sequence joins TRBV28 and TRBJ1-1; TRBD1 matches at 8 bases. The CDR3 has 16 amino acids. The germline V gene encodes CDR1 MDHEN and CDR2 SYDVKM. With 5 bases clipped from V and 0 bases from J, the junction kept 8 bases outside the gene matches.

This clonotype was observed a few times. The genes are TRBV29-1 and TRBJ1-1; D gene unclear. CDR1 is SQVTM and CDR2 is ANQGSEA in the germline V gene. This CDR3 is 10 amino acids long. V gave up 4 bases and J gave up 3 bases, with 3 bases separating them. CDR3 residues: CSVGHTEAFF. The DNA for the CDR3 is TGCAGCGTTGGGCACACTGAAGCTTTCTTT.

This clonotype was recorded at least ten times. The chain combines TRBV6-1 with TRBJ2-3; tentatively, D is TRBD1 or TRBD2 (6 bases each). The V gene's germline CDR1 is MNHNS and CDR2 SASEGT. V was trimmed by 4 bases and J by 2 bases, leaving 13 bases between them. This CDR3 spans 15 amino acids. The CDR3 sequence: CASSGGGRNTDTQYF. In nucleotides, the CDR3 is TGTGCCAGCAGTGGTGGGGGGCGCAACACAGATACGCAGTATTTT.

The chain employs TRBV5-1 and TRBJ2-4, with 7 bases that match TRBD1. The end of the DNA fits TRBJ2-7 better, so the J call may be wrong. In germline, CDR1 is SGHRS, CDR2 YFSETQ. This CDR3 is 14 amino acids long. CDR3 protein: CASSFGTAALEQYF. DNA for the CDR3: TGCGCCAGCAGCTTCGGGACAGCGGCCCTCGAGCAGTACTTC.

This clonotype was detected many times. This rearrangement joins TRBV6-6 to TRBJ2-1, with a weak D call TRBD2 (6 bases). Trimming took off 4 bases at V and 9 bases at J, with 10 bases between the two ends. Germline V gene sequence: CDR1 MNHNY, CDR2 SVGAGI (reference sequence). The CDR3 covers 12 residues. CDR3 loop: CASSWGLVEQFF. The CDR3, as DNA: TGTGCCAGCAGTTGGGGACTGGTTGAGCAGTTCTTC.

This clonotype was counted at least ten times. V usage is TRBV5-1 and J usage is TRBJ2-3, with D uncertain. The CDR3 runs to 12 residues. V was clipped by 3 bases and J by 4 bases, with 6 bases between them. Germline V gene sequence: CDR1 SGHRS, CDR2 YFSETQ. CDR3 sequence reads: CASSSSPDTQYF. The DNA of the CDR3 is TGCGCCAGCAGCTCCTCACCAGATACGCAGTATTTT.

This clonotype was seen more than once but under ten times. CDR3 residues: CASSPAIDREGYTF. The DNA of the CDR3 is TGTGCCAGCAGCCCCGCCATCGACCGAGAAGGCTACACCTTC. The J gene is TRBJ1-2, the V gene TRBV7-2, with unresolved D. Germline values: CDR1 SGHTA, CDR2 FQGNSA. The CDR3 spans 14 residues. V was clipped by 5 bases and J by 8 bases, with 18 bases between them.

This clonotype was detected a few times. The V and J genes are TRBV20-1 and TRBJ2-1; D gene unclear. The germline CDR1 and CDR2 sequences are DFQATT and SNEGSKA (reference sequence). The V gene lost 0 bases and the J gene lost 0 bases, with 9 bases spanning the gap. This CDR3 has 15 amino acids. The CDR3 DNA sequence: TGCAGTGCTAGAGACGGGCCGGACTCCTACAATGAGCAGTTCTTC. It specifies CSARDGPDSYNEQFF.

This clonotype was counted only a few times. The genes are TRBV14 and TRBJ1-6; D call uncertain. The ends were cut back, 5 bases at V and 0 bases at J, with 14 bases in the middle. Per the germline V gene, CDR1 is SGHDN and CDR2 is FVKESK. The length of the CDR3 is 17 residues. The CDR3 DNA is TGTGCCAGCAGCGCCGGCGGTTACTACTCCTATAATTCACCCCTCCACTTT. Its translation is CASSAGGYYSYNSPLHF.

This clonotype has just a few counts. CDR3 loop: CASTLAGGLTDTQYF. CDR3 bases: TGTGCCAGCACGTTAGCGGGAGGACTCACAGATACGCAGTATTTT. The chain joins TRBV7-2 to TRBJ2-3; 10 nucleotides agree with TRBD2. CDR3 length: 15 amino acids. The V and J ends lost 7 bases and 2 bases, in that order; junction bases with no gene match: 6. Germline V CDR1 and CDR2: SGHTA, FQGNSA.

In its sample, this clonotype was seen many times. This chain connects TRBV9 to TRBJ2-5; 9 bases map to TRBD2. In germline, CDR1 is SGDLS, CDR2 YYNGEE. This CDR3 comprises 14 residues. The trim removed 3 bases at V and 4 bases at J, leaving 4 bases unmatched. The CDR3 region is CASSAYSGGETQYF. The CDR3 DNA reads TGTGCCAGCAGCGCATATAGCGGGGGAGAGACCCAGTACTTC. The variable domain in full, completed from reference TRBV9 and TRBJ2-5, reads DSGVTQTPKHLITATGQRVTLRCSPRSGDLSVYWYQQSLDQGLQFLIQYYNGEERAKGNILERFSAQQFPDLHSELNLSSLELGDSALYFCASSAYSGGETQYFGPGTRLLVL.

The rearrangement uses TRBV2 and TRBJ2-2; TRBD2 matches 11 bases. This CDR3 contains 15 residues. Germline V gives CDR1 SNHLY, CDR2 FYNNEI. Trimming at V came to 3 bases and at J to 5 bases, leaving 2 bases not matched to a gene. The chain's CDR3 is CASSELAGGTGELFF. The CDR3 coding sequence is TGTGCCAGCAGTGAGCTAGCGGGAGGAACCGGGGAGCTGTTTTTT. The variable domain in full, with the rest retrieved from reference TRBV2 and TRBJ2-2, is EPEVTQTPSHQVTQMGQEVILRCVPISNHLYFYWYRQILGQKVEFLVSFYNNEISEKSEIFDDQFSVERPDGSNFTLKIRSTKLEDSAMYFCASSELAGGTGELFFGEGSRLTVL.

This clonotype was recorded a few times. V usage is TRBV2 and J usage is TRBJ2-1, with 10 bases lining up with TRBD2. This CDR3 is 16 amino acids long. The ends lost 3 bases at V and 9 bases at J; junction bases unmatched: 11. The V gene's germline CDR1 is SNHLY and CDR2 FYNNEI. CDR3 region: CASSDLAGDVVIEQFF. The CDR3 nucleotides read TGTGCCAGCAGTGATCTAGCGGGAGACGTGGTCATTGAGCAGTTCTTC. Full variable domain (rest looked up from reference TRBV2 and TRBJ2-1): EPEVTQTPSHQVTQMGQEVILRCVPISNHLYFYWYRQILGQKVEFLVSFYNNEISEKSEIFDDQFSVERPDGSNFTLKIRSTKLEDSAMYFCASSDLAGDVVIEQFFGPGTRLTVL.

The chain carries TRBV7-3 and TRBJ2-7; D gene unclear. The CDR3 extends over 15 amino acids. Trimming shortened V by 5 bases and J by 6 bases, and 20 bases separated the two germline ends. From germline, CDR1 is SGHTA and CDR2 FQGTGA. The CDR3 reads CASSPETIGFAEQYF. DNA for the CDR3: TGTGCCAGCAGCCCCGAGACGATAGGGTTTGCCGAGCAGTACTTC.

In regard to this clonotype: One junction end disagrees with the germline gene, perhaps due to a read error. The chain combines TRBV3-1 with TRBJ2-7; unclear D gene. The CDR3 is 15 residues long. The germline gives CDR1 LGHDT, CDR2 YNNKEL (reference sequence). CDR3 nucleotides: TGTGCCGGCAGCCCCATTCGGACGTACTCCTACGAGCAGTACTTC. Its translation is CAGSPIRTYSYEQYF.

The J gene is TRBJ2-2, the V gene TRBV9; D gene uncertain. The germline gives CDR1 SGDLS, CDR2 YYNGEE. V lost 4 bases and J 5 bases, leaving 12 bases between the germline ends. The CDR3 length is 14 residues. DNA of the CDR3: TGTGCCAGCAGCAGAGAGTGGGGAACCGGGGAGCTGTTTTTT. Translation gives CASSREWGTGELFF.

The rearrangement uses TRBV2 and TRBJ2-1; D gene ambiguous. V was clipped by 6 bases and J by 5 bases, with 11 bases between them. The CDR3 totals 13 residues. Germline assignment: CDR1 SNHLY and CDR2 FYNNEI. This chain's CDR3 is CASSLEQHNEQFF. CDR3 nucleotide sequence: TGTGCCAGCAGCCTCGAACAACACAATGAGCAGTTCTTC. Full variable domain (outside the CDR3, taken from reference TRBV2 and TRBJ2-1): EPEVTQTPSHQVTQMGQEVILRCVPISNHLYFYWYRQILGQKVEFLVSFYNNEISEKSEIFDDQFSVERPDGSNFTLKIRSTKLEDSAMYFCASSLEQHNEQFFGPGTRLTVL.

This rearrangement joins TRBV20-1 to TRBJ2-3; 8 nucleotides agree with TRBD2. The CDR3 sequence is 14 residues long. Losses at the gene ends were 1 base for V and 5 bases for J; bases not matched to a gene: 5. Germline V CDR1 and CDR2: DFQATT, SNEGSKA (reference sequence). The CDR3 DNA reads TGCAGTGCTAGAGGTAGCGGGATAGGAGATACGCAGTATTTT. Its translation is CSARGSGIGDTQYF.

The CDR3 DNA reads as TGTGCCAGCAGTTTAGGGAACAGAAATCAGCCCCAGCATTTT. Translation gives CASSLGNRNQPQHF. The chain carries TRBV12-3 or TRBV12-4 and TRBJ1-5, with D hard to call. V lost 1 base, J lost 4 bases, and 8 bases lay in between. The CDR3 contains 14 residues.

This clonotype was seen a few times. This rearrangement joins TRBV30 to TRBJ2-7; the match to TRBD1 covers 7 bases. V dropped 5 bases and J dropped 1; count of bases not matched to a gene: 5. CDR3 length equals 13 residues. CDR1 GTSNPN and CDR2 SVGIG come from the germline V gene (reference sequence). The chain's CDR3 is CAWGKQGSYEQYF. The CDR3 nucleotides read TGTGCCTGGGGAAAACAGGGGTCCTACGAGCAGTACTTC. Complete variable domain (other parts from reference TRBV30 and TRBJ2-7): SQTIHQWPATLVQPVGSPLSLECTVEGTSNPNLYWYRQAAGRGLQLLFYSVGIGQISSEVPQNLSASRPQDRQFILSSKKLLLSDSGFYLCAWGKQGSYEQYFGPGTRLTVT.

This clonotype turned up a few times. The chain uses TRBV7-2 and TRBJ1-2; perhaps TRBD1 as D (6 bases). Per the germline V gene, CDR1 is SGHTA and CDR2 is FQGNSA. The CDR3 contains 15 residues. Trimming stripped 8 bases from V and 5 bases from J, with 21 bases between. DNA for the CDR3: TGTGCCAGCCAGGGTCATGGGGGCGTTAGGTATGGCTACACCTTC. Its protein is CASQGHGGVRYGYTF.